Each of the 32 T cell receptor beta chains below was sequenced from the same sample in a study of blood T cell repertoires in COVID-19. The assay was immunoSEQ multiplex PCR, and TCRdb's table has in-frame clones only and misses some. The table has 55,000 to 75,000 clones, roughly 77% seen once. Input material: peripheral blood. These receptors were taken from a human donor in a cohort sampled during active COVID-19.

The J gene is TRBJ2-7, the V gene TRBV10-3; TRBD2 matches at 10 bases. Germline CDR1 reads ENHRY; CDR2 reads SYGVKD. With V trimmed by 0 bases and J by 5 bases, 4 bases remained unmatched. The CDR3 contains 15 residues. Here the CDR3 reads CAISESSTSGNEQYF. The DNA for the CDR3 is TGTGCCATCAGTGAGTCTAGCACTAGCGGGAACGAGCAGTACTTC.

J is TRBJ2-7 and V is TRBV11-1; TRBD2 matches at 13 bases. Germline lookup yields CDR1 SGHAT and CDR2 FQDESV (reference sequence). Trimming removed 7 bases from V and 6 bases from J; junction bases left unmatched: 9. CDR3 length: 15 residues. CDR3 sequence reads: CASTIRTSGRSEQYF. The CDR3 DNA reads TGTGCCAGCACCATTAGGACTAGCGGGAGATCCGAGCAGTACTTC.

The gene calls are TRBV19 and TRBJ2-3, with 10 bases that match TRBD2. Trimming took 6 bases from V and 2 from J; bases not matched to a gene: 5. CDR3 size: 15 residues. Germline V lookup: CDR1 LNHDA, CDR2 SQIVND (reference sequence). The CDR3 is CASSPSGRVTDTQYF. CDR3 sequence (DNA): TGTGCCAGTAGCCCCAGCGGGAGGGTCACAGATACGCAGTATTTT.

The chain joins TRBV7-2 to TRBJ2-2; the match to TRBD2 covers 10 bases. The trim removed 5 bases at V and 8 bases at J, leaving 2 bases unmatched. The CDR3 length is 13 residues. CDR1 and CDR2 (germline): SGHTA, FQGNSA. This CDR3 is CASSRGLAGELFF. CDR3 nucleotide sequence: TGTGCCAGCAGCCGGGGACTAGCGGGGGAGCTGTTTTTT. Combining the CDR3 with reference TRBV7-2 and TRBJ2-2 gives the whole variable domain GAGVSQSPSNKVTEKGKDVELRCDPISGHTALYWYRQSLGQGLEFLIYFQGNSAPDKSGLPSDRFSAERTGGSVSTLTIQRTQQEDSAVYLCASSRGLAGELFFGEGSRLTVL.

This clone was detected only once. The chain recombines TRBV25-1 with TRBJ2-5, with a possible D match to TRBD2 (6 bases). Germline values: CDR1 MGHDK, CDR2 SYGVNS. The length of the CDR3 is 14 residues. V was pared by 1 base and J by 5 bases, with 11 bases between. CDR3 region: CASSEWRGGETQYF. For the CDR3, the DNA is TGTGCCAGCAGTGAATGGAGGGGTGGGGAGACCCAGTACTTC.

This chain joins TRBV5-4 and TRBJ2-7, with TRBD1 matching 8 bases. Unmatched junction bases numbered 6, after V lost 5 bases and J lost 2 bases. The CDR3 consists of 14 residues. Germline CDR1 reads SGHNT; CDR2 reads YYREEE (reference sequence). The CDR3 DNA reads TGTGCCAGCAGGGCGGACAGGGCTGCCTACGAGCAGTACTTC. It is translated as CASRADRAAYEQYF.

The V gene is TRBV28, the J gene TRBJ1-4; D not resolved. This CDR3 contains 14 residues. V shed 2 bases and J shed 4 bases, with 8 bases lying between them. The germline CDR1 and CDR2 sequences are MDHEN and SYDVKM. CDR3 in DNA: TGTGCCAGCAGTTTAGTGGAGATTAATGAAAAACTGTTTTTT. This encodes CASSLVEINEKLFF.

In its sample, this clone was seen a few times. This chain connects TRBV24-1 to TRBJ1-5, with D unresolved. The V gene's germline CDR1 is KGHDR and CDR2 SFDVKD. Trimming cost V 5 bases and J 7 bases, with 14 bases left between them. The CDR3 spans 14 residues. The CDR3 nucleotides are TGTGCCACCAGTGTTGGCGGGCTATGGCAGCCCCAGCATTTT. Its translation is CATSVGGLWQPQHF.

The rearrangement links TRBV30 to TRBJ2-6; 7 positions match TRBD2. There are 15 residues in the CDR3. CDR1 is GTSNPN, CDR2 SVGIG, per germline (reference sequence). The junction had 5 bases not matched to a gene; V was cut back by 4 bases and J by 2 bases. CDR3 nucleotides: TGTGCCTGGACTAGCGGACTACCTGGGGCCAACGTCCTGACTTTC. This sequence encodes CAWTSGLPGANVLTF.

The gene calls are TRBV18 and TRBJ2-7, with 8 bases identical to TRBD1. Trimming cost V 5 bases and J 3 bases; bases outside gene matches: 3. This CDR3 region has 13 residues. Germline V CDR1 and CDR2: KGHSH, LQKENI. The CDR3 is CASSAGQGYEQYF. In DNA, the CDR3 is TGTGCCAGCTCAGCTGGACAGGGCTACGAGCAGTACTTC.

The CDR3 DNA reads TGCGCCAGCAGCCAAGTTGGGCCGCCAGATACGCAGTATTTT. Translated: CASSQVGPPDTQYF. The rearrangement uses TRBV4-1 and TRBJ2-3; the D is unclear. Germline CDR1 and CDR2: MGHRA and YSYEKL. The CDR3 spans 14 residues. The V and J ends lost 1 base and 4 bases respectively, with 9 bases between them.

This clone was counted a few times. The J gene is TRBJ1-5, the V gene TRBV19; D remains ambiguous. Trimming cost V 7 bases and J 10 bases, with 17 bases left between them. The germline gives CDR1 LNHDA, CDR2 SQIVND (reference sequence). The CDR3 sequence is 13 residues long. CDR3 in amino acids: CASTKPPGEPQHF. CDR3 sequence (DNA): TGTGCCAGTACCAAACCCCCCGGAGAACCCCAGCATTTT.

The CDR3 is CASSMVGTDNEQFF. DNA of the CDR3: TGTGCCAGTAGTATGGTAGGTACAGACAATGAGCAGTTCTTC. The J gene is TRBJ2-1, the V gene TRBV19; D is unresolved. The V and J ends lost 3 bases and 5 bases respectively, with 11 bases between them. Germline V gene data show CDR1 as LNHDA and CDR2 as SQIVND (reference sequence). CDR3 length: 14 residues.

The chain joins TRBV5-8 to TRBJ1-6; D gene ambiguous. Germline CDR1 and CDR2: SGHTS and YDEGEE. The CDR3 extends over 18 amino acids. V shed 1 base and J shed 7 bases, with 21 bases lying between them. CDR3 nucleotide sequence: TGTGCCAGCAGCTTGAGGAGCGGCCGGACTATTCAGAATTCACCCCTCCACTTT. Protein product: CASSLRSGRTIQNSPLHF.

The chain combines TRBV5-1 with TRBJ2-2; 10 nucleotides align to TRBD1. Trimming at V came to 6 bases and at J to 6 bases, leaving 5 bases not matched to a gene. The CDR3 covers 14 residues. The germline V gene encodes CDR1 SGHRS and CDR2 YFSETQ. The CDR3 sequence is CASTQGQGSGELFF. The CDR3 DNA follows: TGCGCCAGCACCCAGGGACAGGGGTCCGGGGAGCTGTTTTTT.

This chain joins TRBV5-1 and TRBJ2-7, with TRBD2 matching 14 bases. J was trimmed by 2 bases and V by 9 bases; bases with no gene match: 10. Germline CDR1 is SGHRS and CDR2 is YFSETQ. This CDR3 is built from 16 residues. The CDR3 region is CANNTGTSGSPYEQYF. The CDR3 DNA reads TGCGCCAACAACACCGGGACTAGCGGGAGTCCCTACGAGCAGTACTTC.

V is TRBV27 and J is TRBJ2-7, with 10 bases identical to TRBD2. Germline V gives CDR1 MNHEY, CDR2 SMNVEV (reference sequence). Germline trimming cut 8 bases from V and 3 bases from J; bases unmatched to any gene: 4. The CDR3 runs 13 residues. CDR3 DNA: TGTGCCAGCTCCGGGACTAGCGACTACGAGCAGTACTTC. As protein: CASSGTSDYEQYF.

About this clone: The sample holds other DNA sequences that translate to the same CDR3. CDR3 sequence reads: CASSIAAGGPGETQYF. CDR3 DNA: TGTGCCAGTAGTATCGCAGCGGGAGGGCCGGGAGAAACCCAGTACTTC. The rearrangement joins TRBV19 to TRBJ2-5; TRBD2 aligns across 10 bases. The CDR3 extends over 16 amino acids. Germline assignment: CDR1 LNHDA and CDR2 SQIVND (reference sequence). The V segment lost 3 bases and the J segment 8 bases; nucleotides outside the gene matches: 12.

Only one count was recorded for this clone. The V call is TRBV11-2, the J call TRBJ2-7; D remains unclear. The V end was cut by 1 base, the J end by 4 bases, with 14 bases between. The CDR3 is 15 residues long. CDR1 is SGHAT and CDR2 is FQNNGV in the germline V gene. CDR3 loop: CASSLAPVETYEQYF. The CDR3 coding sequence is TGTGCCAGCAGCTTAGCCCCGGTTGAGACATACGAGCAGTACTTC.

V and J are TRBV7-6 and TRBJ2-7; 8 nucleotides align to TRBD1. Germline CDR1 reads SGHVS; CDR2 reads FNYEAQ. With V trimmed by 5 bases and J by 5 bases, 11 bases remained unmatched. The CDR3 sequence is 15 residues long. The CDR3 reads CASSPDRGLLNEQYF. The CDR3 bases are TGTGCCAGCAGCCCCGACAGGGGCCTACTTAACGAGCAGTACTTC.

This chain uses TRBV5-6 with TRBJ2-5; a weak D match, TRBD2 (6 bases). CDR1 and CDR2 (germline): SGHDT, YYEEEE. This CDR3 spans 13 amino acids. Trimming removed 4 bases at V and 8 bases at J, with 15 bases between. The DNA for the CDR3 is TGTGCCAGCAGCCCCGGGGGACCTAGAACCCAGTACTTC. Encoded protein: CASSPGGPRTQYF.

J is TRBJ2-2 and V is TRBV10-3; D perhaps matches TRBD2 (7 bases). Between the trimmed V and J ends, which lost 0 bases and 4 bases, there was a span of 9 bases. The CDR3 has 15 residues. Germline loops: CDR1 ENHRY, CDR2 SYGVKD. The CDR3 loop reads CAISESRGRTGELFF. The DNA of the CDR3 is TGTGCCATCAGTGAGTCGCGGGGGCGCACCGGGGAGCTGTTTTTT.

This clone was picked up one time. The chain is built from TRBV18 and TRBJ1-1, with TRBD1 identical over 8 bases. This CDR3 is 13 amino acids long. Germline V gene sequence: CDR1 KGHSH, CDR2 LQKENI. J was trimmed by 10 bases and V by 3 bases; bases with no gene match: 7. CDR3 loop: CASSPSDRGGAFF. The CDR3 DNA follows: TGTGCCAGCTCACCTTCAGACAGGGGTGGAGCTTTCTTT.

V usage is TRBV3-1 (or the pseudogene TRBV3-2) and J usage is TRBJ2-5, with TRBD2 as a possible D gene (7 bases). Germline CDR1 LGHDT, CDR2 YNNKEL (reference sequence). The CDR3 spans 14 residues. Trimming shortened V by 4 bases and J by 3 bases, and 12 bases separated the two germline ends. In DNA form, the CDR3 reads TGTGCCAGCAGCCTTCGCGGGGGCAAAGAGACCCAGTACTTC. Amino acid sequence: CASSLRGGKETQYF.

V gene TRBV4-3 combines with J gene TRBJ1-1; D uncertain. The length of the CDR3 is 13 residues. Between the trimmed V and J ends, which lost 3 bases and 2 bases, there was a span of 7 bases. Per the germline V gene, CDR1 is LGHNA and CDR2 is YSLEER. The CDR3 region is CASSHGFNTEAFF. In DNA, the CDR3 is TGCGCCAGCAGCCACGGGTTCAACACTGAAGCTTTCTTT.

In this sample, this clone turned up a few times. The CDR3 here is CAWSVRRGNTEAFF. CDR3 nucleotides: TGTGCCTGGAGTGTACGGAGGGGGAACACTGAAGCTTTCTTT. The V and J genes are TRBV30 and TRBJ1-1; possible D gene TRBD1, 5 bases. CDR1 is GTSNPN, CDR2 SVGIG, per germline (reference sequence). Trimming stripped 0 bases from V and 1 base from J, with 9 bases between. CDR3 length: 14 residues.

This chain uses TRBV21-1 with TRBJ2-7; TRBD1, the table's D call, lacks a check against the DNA. TRBV21-1 is tagged as a pseudogene. This CDR3 spans 12 amino acids. This CDR3 reads CASRDRRYEQYF. CDR3 sequence (DNA): TGTGCCAGCAGGGACAGAAGATACGAGCAGTACTTC.

The gene calls are TRBV6-5 and TRBJ2-7, with TRBD1 matching over 9 bases. CDR1 MNHEY and CDR2 SVGAGI come from the germline V gene. V lost 6 bases to trimming and J lost 6 bases; unmatched junction nucleotides: 12. CDR3 length: 15 amino acids. CDR3 nucleotides: TGTGCCAGCAGCCAGGGGGACAGGGTGCCGCGCGAGCAGTACTTC. As protein: CASSQGDRVPREQYF.

This clone has a handful of counts. The chain uses TRBV28 and TRBJ2-7; TRBD1 agrees at 7 bases. In germline, CDR1 is MDHEN, CDR2 SYDVKM. J was trimmed by 2 bases and V by 6 bases; bases with no gene match: 1. This CDR3 has 12 residues. The CDR3 region is CASRQGPYEQYF. CDR3 nucleotides: TGTGCCAGCAGACAGGGGCCCTACGAGCAGTACTTC.

The rearrangement links TRBV18 to TRBJ2-2; TRBD2 is a possible D gene (6 bases). The ends were cut back, 3 bases at V and 5 bases at J, with 19 bases in the middle. The germline V gene encodes CDR1 KGHSH and CDR2 LQKENI. The CDR3 loop spans 17 amino acids. CDR3 region: CASSPEGLRERTGELFF. The CDR3 coding sequence is TGTGCCAGCTCACCGGAGGGACTCCGGGAAAGAACCGGGGAGCTGTTTTTT. The variable domain in full, with the rest retrieved from reference TRBV18 and TRBJ2-2, is NAGVMQNPRHLVRRRGQEARLRCSPMKGHSHVYWYRQLPEEGLKFMVYLQKENIIDESGMPKERFSAEFPKEGPSILRIQQVVRGDSAAYFCASSPEGLRERTGELFFGEGSRLTVL.

The chain employs TRBV27 and TRBJ2-2; a weak D match, TRBD1 (7 bases). V was trimmed by 7 bases and J by 2 bases, leaving 17 bases between them. Germline values: CDR1 MNHEY, CDR2 SMNVEV (reference sequence). This CDR3 has 16 amino acids. The CDR3: CASTQGGTDNTGELFF. The CDR3 DNA reads as TGTGCCAGCACCCAAGGGGGGACAGACAACACCGGGGAGCTGTTTTTT.

The chain joins TRBV2 to TRBJ1-1; possible D gene TRBD1, 5 bases. The V end lost 3 bases, the J end lost 1 base, and 9 bases lay between the germline ends. Germline V lookup: CDR1 SNHLY, CDR2 FYNNEI. The length of the CDR3 is 14 residues. DNA for the CDR3: TGTGCCAGCAGTGATCGGGGGGGGAACACTGAAGCTTTCTTT. Translation: CASSDRGGNTEAFF.